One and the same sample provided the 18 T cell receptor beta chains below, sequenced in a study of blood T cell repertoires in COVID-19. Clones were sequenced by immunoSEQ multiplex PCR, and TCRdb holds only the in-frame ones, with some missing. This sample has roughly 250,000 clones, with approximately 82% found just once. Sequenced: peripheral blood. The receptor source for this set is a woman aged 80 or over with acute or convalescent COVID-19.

CDR3 coding DNA: TGTGCCAGCAGTTTAAGGGGGCGGATCAGCTCCTACAATGAGCAGTTCTTC. Translated: CASSLRGRISSYNEQFF. This chain links TRBV27 with TRBJ2-1; 7 bases fit TRBD1. The germline gives CDR1 MNHEY, CDR2 SMNVEV (reference sequence). CDR3 length: 17 residues. Trimming removed 2 bases from V and 0 bases from J; junction bases left unmatched: 7.

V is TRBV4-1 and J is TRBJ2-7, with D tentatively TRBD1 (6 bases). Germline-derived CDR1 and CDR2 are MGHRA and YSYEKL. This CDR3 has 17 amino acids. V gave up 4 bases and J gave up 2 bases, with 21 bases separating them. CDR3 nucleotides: TGCGCCAGCAGCCGCCGGGTCAGGGGTAGTGATCCCTACGAGCAGTACTTC. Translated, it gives CASSRRVRGSDPYEQYF.

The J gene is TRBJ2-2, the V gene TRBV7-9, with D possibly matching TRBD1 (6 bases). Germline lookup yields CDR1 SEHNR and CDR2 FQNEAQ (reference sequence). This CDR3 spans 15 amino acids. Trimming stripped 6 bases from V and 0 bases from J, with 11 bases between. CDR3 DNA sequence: TGTGCCAGCAGACCGGACAGCGCGAACACCGGGGAGCTGTTTTTT. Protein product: CASRPDSANTGELFF.

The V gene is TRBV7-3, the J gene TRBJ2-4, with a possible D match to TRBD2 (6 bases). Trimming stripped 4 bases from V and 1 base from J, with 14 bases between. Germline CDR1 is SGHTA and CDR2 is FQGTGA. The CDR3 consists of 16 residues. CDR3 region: CASSYGLAGAKNIQYF. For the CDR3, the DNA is TGTGCCAGCAGCTACGGGCTCGCGGGGGCCAAAAACATTCAGTACTTC. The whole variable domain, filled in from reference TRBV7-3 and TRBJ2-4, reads GAGVSQTPSNKVTEKGKYVELRCDPISGHTALYWYRQSLGQGPEFLIYFQGTGAADDSGLPNDRFFAVRPEGSVSTLKIQRTERGDSAVYLCASSYGLAGAKNIQYFGAGTRLSVL.

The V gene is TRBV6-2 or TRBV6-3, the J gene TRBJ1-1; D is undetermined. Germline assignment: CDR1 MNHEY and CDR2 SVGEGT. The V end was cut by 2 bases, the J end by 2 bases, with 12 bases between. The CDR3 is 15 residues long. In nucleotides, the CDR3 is TGTGCCAGCAGTTACGTAACCACGCGAAACACTGAAGCTTTCTTT. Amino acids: CASSYVTTRNTEAFF.

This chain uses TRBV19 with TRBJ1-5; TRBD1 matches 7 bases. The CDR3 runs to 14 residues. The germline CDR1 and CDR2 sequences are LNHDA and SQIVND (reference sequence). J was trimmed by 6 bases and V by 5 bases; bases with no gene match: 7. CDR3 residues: CASSPGQVGQPQHF. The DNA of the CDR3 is TGTGCCAGTAGTCCCGGACAGGTTGGTCAGCCCCAGCATTTT.

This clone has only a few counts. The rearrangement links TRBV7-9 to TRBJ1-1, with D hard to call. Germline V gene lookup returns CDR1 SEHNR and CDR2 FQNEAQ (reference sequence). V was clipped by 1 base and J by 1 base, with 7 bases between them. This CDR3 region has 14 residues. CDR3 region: CASSLVSGNTEAFF. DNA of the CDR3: TGTGCCAGCAGCTTAGTATCAGGGAACACTGAAGCTTTCTTT.

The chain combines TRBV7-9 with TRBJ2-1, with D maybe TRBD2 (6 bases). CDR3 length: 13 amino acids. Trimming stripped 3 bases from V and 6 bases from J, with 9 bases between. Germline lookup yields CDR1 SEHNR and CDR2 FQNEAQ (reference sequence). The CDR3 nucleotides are TGTGCCAGCAGCTTGTTTAGCGGCAATGAGCAGTTCTTC. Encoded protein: CASSLFSGNEQFF.

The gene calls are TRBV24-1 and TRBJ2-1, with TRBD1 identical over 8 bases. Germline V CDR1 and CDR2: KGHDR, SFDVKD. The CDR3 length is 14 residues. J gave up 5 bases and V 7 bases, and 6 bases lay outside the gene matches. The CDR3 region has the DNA TGTGCCACCAGCGGGGACAGGAATCACAATGAGCAGTTCTTC. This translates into CATSGDRNHNEQFF.

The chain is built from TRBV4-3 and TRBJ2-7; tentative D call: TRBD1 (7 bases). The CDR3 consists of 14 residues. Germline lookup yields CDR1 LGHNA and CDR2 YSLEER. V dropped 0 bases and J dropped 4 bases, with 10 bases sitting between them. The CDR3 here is CASSQDSGGYEQYF. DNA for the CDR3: TGCGCCAGCAGCCAAGACTCAGGGGGGTACGAGCAGTACTTC.

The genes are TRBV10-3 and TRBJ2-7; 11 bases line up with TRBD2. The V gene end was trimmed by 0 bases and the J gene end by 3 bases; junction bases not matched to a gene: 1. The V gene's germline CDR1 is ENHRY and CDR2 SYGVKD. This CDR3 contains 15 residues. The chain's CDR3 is CAISESLAGVYEQYF. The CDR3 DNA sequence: TGTGCCATCAGTGAGTCACTAGCGGGAGTCTACGAGCAGTACTTC.

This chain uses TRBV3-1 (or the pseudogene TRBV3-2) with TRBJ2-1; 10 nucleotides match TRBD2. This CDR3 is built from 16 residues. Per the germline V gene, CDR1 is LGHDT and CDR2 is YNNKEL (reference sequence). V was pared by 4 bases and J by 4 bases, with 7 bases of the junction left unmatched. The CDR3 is CASSPGGSGRYNEQFF. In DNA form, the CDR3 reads TGTGCCAGCAGCCCCGGGGGTAGCGGGAGGTACAATGAGCAGTTCTTC.

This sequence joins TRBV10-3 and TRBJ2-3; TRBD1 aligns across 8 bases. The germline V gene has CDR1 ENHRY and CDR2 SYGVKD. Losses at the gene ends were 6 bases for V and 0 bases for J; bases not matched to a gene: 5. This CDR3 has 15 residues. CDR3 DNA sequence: TGTGCCATCAGCCCCGGGACAGGAAGCACAGATACGCAGTATTTT. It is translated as CAISPGTGSTDTQYF.

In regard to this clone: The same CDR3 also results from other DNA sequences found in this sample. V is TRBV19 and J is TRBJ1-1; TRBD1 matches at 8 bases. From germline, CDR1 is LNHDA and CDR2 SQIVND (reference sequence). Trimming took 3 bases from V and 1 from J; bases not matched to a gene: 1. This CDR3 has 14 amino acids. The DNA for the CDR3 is TGTGCCAGTAGTATTGGGACAGGGAACACTGAAGCTTTCTTT. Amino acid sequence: CASSIGTGNTEAFF. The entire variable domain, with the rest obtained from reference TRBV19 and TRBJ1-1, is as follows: DGGITQSPKYLFRKEGQNVTLSCEQNLNHDAMYWYRQDPGQGLRLIYYSQIVNDFQKGDIAEGYSVSREKKESFPLTVTSAQKNPTAFYLCASSIGTGNTEAFFGQGTRLTVV.

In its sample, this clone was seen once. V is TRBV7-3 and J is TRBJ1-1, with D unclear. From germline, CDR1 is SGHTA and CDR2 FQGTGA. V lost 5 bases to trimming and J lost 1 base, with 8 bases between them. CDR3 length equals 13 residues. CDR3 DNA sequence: TGTGCCAGCAGCGACCACAGGAACACTGAAGCTTTCTTT. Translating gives CASSDHRNTEAFF.

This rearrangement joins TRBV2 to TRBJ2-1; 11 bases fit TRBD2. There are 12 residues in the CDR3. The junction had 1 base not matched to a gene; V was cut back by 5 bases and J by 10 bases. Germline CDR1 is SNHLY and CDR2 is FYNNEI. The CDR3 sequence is CASSRLAGEQFF. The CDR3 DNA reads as TGTGCCAGCAGTCGACTAGCGGGAGAGCAGTTCTTC.

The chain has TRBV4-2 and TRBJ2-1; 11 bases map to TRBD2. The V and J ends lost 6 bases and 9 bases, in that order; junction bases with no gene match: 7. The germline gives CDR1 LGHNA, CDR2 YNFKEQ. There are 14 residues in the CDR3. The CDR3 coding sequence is TGTGCCAGCAGTCCACCTAGCGGGAGGACTGAGCAGTTCTTC. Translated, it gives CASSPPSGRTEQFF.

CDR3: CASSALAGAYNEQFF. CDR3 bases: TGCGCCAGCAGTGCCTTAGCGGGGGCATACAATGAGCAGTTCTTC. This sequence joins TRBV5-1 and TRBJ2-1; 9 bases are a match to TRBD2. CDR3 length equals 15 residues. Looked up from germline, CDR1 is SGHRS and CDR2 is YFSETQ. With 5 bases clipped from V and 4 bases from J, the junction kept 7 bases outside the gene matches.